This TCR beta chain stems from a study of T cell changes during pregnancy in multiple sclerosis. Using immunoSEQ multiplex PCR, the repertoire was profiled, and TCRdb retains in-frame clones only, with some absent. The table includes approximately 48,000 clones, under 95% detected once. The germline CDR1 and CDR2 sequences are SNHLY and FYNNEI. V dropped 6 bases and J dropped 2 bases, with 11 bases sitting between them. The length of the CDR3 is 14 residues. This TCR was recovered from a female donor with multiple sclerosis, enrolled in a pregnancy study. Sequenced here: CD8+ T cells from peripheral blood mononuclear cells, sampled before pregnancy. The chain recombines TRBV2 with TRBJ1-3, with a weak D call TRBD1 (6 bases). The CDR3 loop reads CASRVPGAGNTIYF. The DNA for the CDR3 is TGTGCCAGCAGAGTCCCAGGGGCTGGAAACACCATATATTTT.